A single sample gave rise to the 10 T cell receptor beta chains below, sequenced in a study of post-analysis software for immune sequencing data. Study observations and caveats: TRBV5-6, TRBV5-1 and TRBV20-1 were among 4 or 5 TRBV segments more frequent in patients than controls.

Their cognate antigens are unknown. Unique-molecular-identifier-tagged TCR beta cDNA libraries were used. TCRdb recomputed calls from the PCR reads with MiXCR, one row per CDR3 protein. The sample shows about 820,000 distinct CDR3 sequences, about 57% of them seen only once. The sequencing input was blood. The origin of the receptors is a girl between 5 and 17 years old with multiple sclerosis.

This chain joins TRBV10-3 and TRBJ2-1; 7 bases map to TRBD2. V was pared by 3 bases and J by 7 bases, with 0 bases of the junction left unmatched. This CDR3 comprises 12 residues. The germline V gene encodes CDR1 ENHRY and CDR2 SYGVKD. CDR3 coding DNA: TGTGCCATCAGTGACGGGGGGAATGAGCAGTTCTTC. Translating it yields CAISDGGNEQFF.

This clonotype was picked up one time. The V gene is TRBV7-2, the J gene TRBJ1-2; 9 bases fit TRBD1. V lost 0 bases, J lost 4 bases, and 18 bases stayed unmatched. Germline V CDR1 and CDR2: SGHTA, FQGNSA. The CDR3 extends over 20 amino acids. The CDR3 sequence is CASSLAVAGTGISMGYGYTF. Written as DNA, the CDR3 is TGTGCCAGCAGCTTAGCGGTTGCCGGGACAGGGATCTCTATGGGCTATGGCTACACCTTC.

The rearrangement uses TRBV19 and TRBJ1-1, with D possibly being TRBD1 (5 bases). Germline V gene data show CDR1 as LNHDA and CDR2 as SQIVND (reference sequence). The CDR3 has 14 residues. V was clipped by 5 bases and J by 0 bases, with 10 bases between them. CDR3 in amino acids: CASSWAGLNTEAFF. CDR3 DNA: TGTGCCAGTAGTTGGGCAGGGCTGAACACTGAAGCTTTCTTT.

The rearrangement uses TRBV5-1 and TRBJ2-5; D possibly corresponds to TRBD2 (6 bases). This CDR3 comprises 16 residues. Germline loops: CDR1 SGHRS, CDR2 YFSETQ. Trimming removed 4 bases at V and 11 bases at J, with 27 bases between. Here the CDR3 DNA reads TGCGCCAGCAGCATCTCGACTAGGGGTCTCATAGATGAGCAGTACTTC. Translation: CASSISTRGLIDEQYF.

This clonotype has just a few counts. CDR3 residues: CASSLTMGLYNEQFF. The CDR3 nucleotides are TGTGCCAGCAGTTTAACGATGGGGCTCTACAATGAGCAGTTCTTC. This chain joins TRBV12-3 or TRBV12-4 and TRBJ2-1; possibly TRBD1 for D (5 bases). Trimming shortened V by 2 bases and J by 3 bases, and 11 bases separated the two germline ends. There are 15 residues in the CDR3.

This chain connects TRBV7-7 to TRBJ2-5; D uncertain. Looked up from germline, CDR1 is SSHAT and CDR2 is FNYEAQ (reference sequence). CDR3 size: 13 residues. V dropped 8 bases and J dropped 3 bases, with 13 bases sitting between them. The DNA of the CDR3 is TGTGCCAGCGGCTACGGCCCCAAAGAGACCCAGTACTTC. Protein sequence: CASGYGPKETQYF.

The chain combines TRBV6-4 with TRBJ2-2, with TRBD2 matching over 7 bases. CDR1 and CDR2 (germline): MRHNA, SNTAGT. The trim removed 2 bases at V and 5 bases at J, leaving 2 bases unmatched. This CDR3 is built from 14 residues. CDR3 amino acids: CASSDRGGTGELFF. Here the CDR3 DNA reads TGTGCCAGCAGTGACAGGGGAGGGACCGGGGAGCTGTTTTTT.

The rearrangement links TRBV20-1 to TRBJ2-7; 12 bases are shared with TRBD1. The end of the DNA fits TRBJ2-5 better, so the J call may be wrong. CDR1 is DFQATT, CDR2 SNEGSKA, per germline (reference sequence). CDR3 length: 15 amino acids. CDR3 in amino acids: CSASKTGTGGETQYF. CDR3 DNA: TGCAGTGCTAGTAAAACCGGGACAGGGGGCGAGACCCAGTACTTC.

The V call is TRBV4-1, the J call TRBJ1-2; D is undetermined. Germline CDR1 reads MGHRA; CDR2 reads YSYEKL. This CDR3 region has 15 residues. V was shortened by 0 bases and J by 2 bases, with 10 bases between the two germline ends. The CDR3 reads CASSQERQRNYGYTF. As DNA, the CDR3 is TGCGCCAGCAGCCAAGAGAGACAACGAAACTATGGCTACACCTTC.

The chain joins TRBV7-9 to TRBJ1-1; no clear D gene. CDR3 size: 15 residues. CDR1 is SEHNR, CDR2 FQNEAQ, per germline (reference sequence). V dropped 4 bases and J dropped 0 bases, with 12 bases sitting between them. CDR3 coding DNA: TGTGCCAGCAGCTCCCCAGGCAGTTTGAACACTGAAGCTTTCTTT. Protein sequence: CASSSPGSLNTEAFF. The full variable domain, its missing parts supplied by reference TRBV7-9 and TRBJ1-1, is DTGVSQNPRHKITKRGQNVTFRCDPISEHNRLYWYRQTLGQGPEFLTYFQNEAQLEKSRLLSDRFSAERPKGSFSTLEIQRTEQGDSAMYLCASSSPGSLNTEAFFGQGTRLTVV.